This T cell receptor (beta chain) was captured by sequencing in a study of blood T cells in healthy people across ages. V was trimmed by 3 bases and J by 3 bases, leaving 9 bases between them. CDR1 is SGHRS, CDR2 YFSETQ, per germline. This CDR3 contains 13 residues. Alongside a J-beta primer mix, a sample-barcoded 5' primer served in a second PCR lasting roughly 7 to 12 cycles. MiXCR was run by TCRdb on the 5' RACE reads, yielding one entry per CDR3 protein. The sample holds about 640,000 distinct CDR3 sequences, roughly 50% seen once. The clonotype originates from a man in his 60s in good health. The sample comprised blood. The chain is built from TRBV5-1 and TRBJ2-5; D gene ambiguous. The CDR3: CASSWQEKETQYF. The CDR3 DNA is TGCGCCAGCAGCTGGCAGGAAAAAGAGACCCAGTACTTC.